Reported below is one T cell receptor (beta chain). Germline V lookup: CDR1 MNHNY, CDR2 SVGAGI (reference sequence). V was shortened by 7 bases and J by 6 bases, with 18 bases between the two germline ends. The CDR3 contains 14 residues. The sample belongs to a study of glioma-infiltrating T cells after dendritic cell vaccination. Overall study context: Three intradermal dendritic cell vaccine injections were given every two weeks.

The protocol was immunoSEQ multiplex PCR, while the TCRdb copy is restricted to in-frame clones and leaves out a portion. The sample records 70,000 to 90,000 clones, around four fifths being singletons. Time point indicated: after dendritic cell vaccination, including at tumor progression/relapse. This receptor was taken from a human donor with glioblastoma. The J gene is TRBJ1-1, the V gene TRBV6-6; maybe TRBD1 (5 bases). Material: blood, obtained after dendritic cell vaccination. The CDR3 reads CASTRLGRKPEAFF. The CDR3 DNA reads TGTGCCAGCACGCGGCTGGGGCGGAAGCCTGAAGCTTTCTTT.